The 18 T cell receptor beta chains in this list originate from one sample, sequenced in a study of T-cell memory formation after mild COVID-19. MiXCR was run by TCRdb on the 5' RACE reads, yielding one entry per CDR3 protein. The profile covers roughly 560,000 distinct CDR3 sequences, with 20% appearing a single time and around 13% taken by the ten largest. The sequencing input was PBMCs or a T cell subset sorted from them (not recorded which). The receptors stem from an adult woman who had mild COVID-19 (a few samples of this study predate the infection). Cell type and time point are not known.

This clonotype was observed a few times. This chain uses TRBV15 with TRBJ2-3; D is uncertain. The germline V gene has CDR1 LNHNV and CDR2 YYDKDF (reference sequence). V lost 0 bases, J lost 0 bases, and 10 bases lay in between. The CDR3 has 16 residues. The CDR3 loop is CATSRDRTPSTDTQYF. The CDR3 DNA reads as TGTGCCACCAGCAGAGACCGTACACCTAGCACAGATACGCAGTATTTT.

CDR3 in DNA: TGTGCCAGCAGTTTATTGCTGGGGACAGACAGCACAGATACGCAGTATTTT. It codes for CASSLLLGTDSTDTQYF. The chain has TRBV12-3 or TRBV12-4 and TRBJ2-3; the match to TRBD1 covers 7 bases. The CDR3 has 17 residues. The J segment lost 0 bases and the V segment lost 2 bases, leaving 8 bases of the junction unmatched.

This clonotype was picked up a small number of times. V and J are TRBV29-1 and TRBJ2-7; 9 bases agree with TRBD1. This CDR3 has 14 amino acids. V was pared by 6 bases and J by 3 bases, with 9 bases of the junction left unmatched. CDR1 SQVTM and CDR2 ANQGSEA come from the germline V gene. The chain's CDR3 is CSVPGTGSSYEQYF. The CDR3 DNA follows: TGCAGCGTCCCCGGGACAGGGTCAAGCTACGAGCAGTACTTC.

The chain recombines TRBV9 with TRBJ2-5, with a weak D call TRBD2 (5 bases). CDR3 length: 16 residues. Germline CDR1 is SGDLS and CDR2 is YYNGEE. V lost 4 bases and J 2 bases, leaving 18 bases between the germline ends. CDR3 loop: CASSPHMEAGQETQYF. The CDR3 coding sequence is TGTGCCAGCAGCCCTCATATGGAGGCAGGACAAGAGACCCAGTACTTC.

This clonotype showed up just a few times. V usage is TRBV6-2 or TRBV6-3 and J usage is TRBJ2-7, with 7 bases that match TRBD1. V dropped 6 bases and J dropped 6; count of bases not matched to a gene: 14. There are 15 residues in the CDR3. Germline CDR1 is MNHEY and CDR2 is SVGEGT. The CDR3 sequence is CASRPNLRDSLEQYF. CDR3 DNA: TGTGCCAGCAGACCGAACCTCCGGGACAGCCTCGAGCAGTACTTC.

The chain is built from TRBV27 and TRBJ2-7, with D possibly matching TRBD1 (6 bases). Germline V gene sequence: CDR1 MNHEY, CDR2 SMNVEV (reference sequence). The CDR3 sequence is 14 residues long. V lost 1 base and J lost 4, with 11 bases in between. The CDR3: CASSLLGQPYEQYF. The CDR3 nucleotides are TGTGCCAGCAGTTTATTAGGACAGCCTTACGAGCAGTACTTC.

This clonotype was seen repeatedly, ten times or more. The V call is TRBV6-6, the J call TRBJ2-1, with a weak D call TRBD2 (6 bases). The CDR3 runs 14 residues. Trimming removed 6 bases from V and 1 base from J, with 10 bases in between. Germline lookup yields CDR1 MNHNY and CDR2 SVGAGI (reference sequence). The chain's CDR3 is CASRRLASYNEQFF. In nucleotides, the CDR3 is TGTGCCAGCAGAAGGCTAGCGTCCTACAATGAGCAGTTCTTC.

The gene calls are TRBV27 and TRBJ2-7, with a possible D match to TRBD1 (5 bases). CDR1 is MNHEY and CDR2 is SMNVEV in the germline V gene (reference sequence). The V end was cut by 5 bases, the J end by 0 bases, with 14 bases between. This CDR3 has 15 amino acids. DNA for the CDR3: TGTGCCAGCAGTCGACAGTATACCCCCTCCTACGAGCAGTACTTC. Its translation: CASSRQYTPSYEQYF.

CDR3 DNA: TGTGCCAGCAGCTTTTCAGGGTTGGCAGATACGCAGTATTTT. This codes for CASSFSGLADTQYF. The chain joins TRBV7-2 to TRBJ2-3; a weak D match, TRBD1 (5 bases). The V and J ends lost 3 bases and 4 bases respectively, with 11 bases between them. The CDR3 is 14 amino acids. CDR1 and CDR2 from the germline V gene are SGHTA and FQGNSA.

V is TRBV6-5 and J is TRBJ2-1; 12 nucleotides match TRBD2. The CDR3 contains 14 residues. CDR1 and CDR2 from the germline V gene are MNHEY and SVGAGI. J was trimmed by 7 bases and V by 7 bases; bases with no gene match: 5. DNA for the CDR3: TGTGCCAGCATCGCTAGCGGGAGGGTTAATGAGCAGTTCTTC. This gives the protein CASIASGRVNEQFF.

The CDR3 region is CASSLGPLGDTQYF. As DNA, the CDR3 is TGTGCCAGCAGCTTGGGACCGCTTGGGGATACGCAGTATTTT. V is TRBV5-5 and J is TRBJ2-3; D gene uncertain. The CDR3 totals 14 residues. Germline V gene lookup returns CDR1 SGHKS and CDR2 YYEKEE (reference sequence). With 0 bases removed from V and 6 bases from J, the gap between germline ends came to 11 bases.

The gene calls are TRBV7-9 and TRBJ2-3; D gene uncertain. V was cut by 2 bases and J by 1 base, with 13 bases left in between. This CDR3 is built from 16 residues. Germline V gene data show CDR1 as SEHNR and CDR2 as FQNEAQ (reference sequence). CDR3 in amino acids: CASSLWVLGGTDTQYF. DNA for the CDR3: TGTGCCAGCAGCTTATGGGTGCTGGGTGGCACAGATACGCAGTATTTT. Filled out from reference TRBV7-9 and TRBJ2-3, the complete variable domain reads DTGVSQNPRHKITKRGQNVTFRCDPISEHNRLYWYRQTLGQGPEFLTYFQNEAQLEKSRLLSDRFSAERPKGSFSTLEIQRTEQGDSAMYLCASSLWVLGGTDTQYFGPGTRLTVL.

This clonotype was counted a few times. V and J are TRBV7-8 and TRBJ2-1; TRBD2 agrees at 9 bases. The V gene end was trimmed by 1 base and the J gene end by 9 bases; junction bases not matched to a gene: 10. The CDR3 spans 16 residues. From germline, CDR1 is SGHVS and CDR2 FQNEAQ. The CDR3: CASSLVLAGGPSEQFF. The CDR3 nucleotides read TGTGCCAGCAGCTTAGTTTTGGCGGGAGGGCCGAGTGAGCAGTTCTTC. The full variable domain, its missing parts supplied by reference TRBV7-8 and TRBJ2-1, is GAGVSQSPRYKVAKRGQDVALRCDPISGHVSLFWYQQALGQGPEFLTYFQNEAQLDKSGLPSDRFFAERPEGSVSTLKIQRTQQEDSAVYLCASSLVLAGGPSEQFFGPGTRLTVL.

This clonotype was recorded a few times. This chain links TRBV11-2 with TRBJ2-1; 9 bases map to TRBD1. With 5 bases clipped from V and 4 bases from J, the junction kept 6 bases outside the gene matches. Per germline, CDR1 SGHAT and CDR2 FQNNGV. The CDR3 spans 15 residues. Here the CDR3 DNA reads TGTGCCAGCAGCATGGACAGGGGTCGGTACAATGAGCAGTTCTTC. Residues: CASSMDRGRYNEQFF.

V and J are TRBV5-6 and TRBJ1-2, with 9 bases aligning to TRBD1. J gave up 3 bases and V 0 bases, and 3 bases lay outside the gene matches. This CDR3 contains 15 residues. CDR1 is SGHDT and CDR2 is YYEEEE in the germline V gene. Written as DNA, the CDR3 is TGTGCCAGCAGCTTGGGACAGGGGGGGTACTATGGCTACACCTTC. Translating gives CASSLGQGGYYGYTF.

J is TRBJ2-1 and V is TRBV19; 8 bases map to TRBD1. This CDR3 is 14 amino acids long. In germline, CDR1 is LNHDA, CDR2 SQIVND (reference sequence). J was trimmed by 4 bases and V by 3 bases; bases with no gene match: 2. The CDR3 region has the DNA TGTGCCAGTAGTATGGGGACAGGATACAATGAGCAGTTCTTC. Protein: CASSMGTGYNEQFF.

The CDR3 coding sequence is TGTGCCAGCAGTCCCATTTCGGGCTGGGAGACCCAGTACTTC. It is translated as CASSPISGWETQYF. The V and J genes are TRBV12-3 or TRBV12-4 and TRBJ2-5; D unresolved. CDR3 length: 14 amino acids. Trimming removed 5 bases at V and 5 bases at J, with 15 bases between.

Ten or more counts support this clonotype. The chain couples TRBV5-1 to TRBJ2-1; D possibly corresponds to TRBD1 (5 bases). Germline V gives CDR1 SGHRS, CDR2 YFSETQ. Trimming removed 0 bases at V and 4 bases at J, with 14 bases between. CDR3 length equals 16 residues. This chain's CDR3 is CASSLEQAVGYNEQFF. The CDR3 region has the DNA TGCGCCAGCAGCTTGGAACAGGCGGTCGGTTACAATGAGCAGTTCTTC.